The rows below give T cell receptor beta chains drawn from one sample of a study of human T cells and chemical hapten exposure. TCRdb redid the calling of the RACE reads with MiXCR, one entry per CDR3 protein. The table has more than 300,000 distinct CDR3 sequences, 5.5% seen once. The sequenced sample was whole blood, obtained in connection with sensitization to the hapten diphenylcyclopropenone (DPC). These receptor sequences come from a woman aged 18 to 35 with alopecia areata. Some clones in this sample may be carry-over from other donors' samples. The CDR3 runs from the conserved cysteine through the conserved F or W. A D gene is named only where the DNA matches it firmly. Rows may omit the clone size; those that give it use once, few, many or a size class.

TRBJ1-5 many TRBV12-3/TRBV12-4 . TGTGCCAGCAGTCAGGGATGGAATCAGCCCCAGCATTTT CASSQGWNQPQHF
TRBJ2-2 . TRBV6-2/TRBV6-3 TRBD2 TGTGCCAGCAAGCGGGGGGGTTTCGCGAACACCGGGGAGCTGTTTTTT CASKRGGFANTGELFF
TRBJ1-1 many TRBV3-1 TRBD1 TGTGCCAGCAGCCAAGGGGGACAGGCGAACACTGAAGCTTTCTTT CASSQGGQANTEAFF
TRBJ1-1 . TRBV6-2/TRBV6-3 TRBD1 TGTGCCAGCAGTTCGGACAGGATCATGAACACTGAAGCTTTCTTT CASSSDRIMNTEAFF
TRBJ2-6 many TRBV4-3 . TGCGCCAGCAGCCAAGATGCTAACTCTGGGGCCAACGTCCTGACTTTC CASSQDANSGANVLTF
TRBJ2-1 . TRBV6-6 TRBD1 TGTGCCAGCAGTTACGTCCAGGGGGCGGGTGAGCAGTTCTTC CASSYVQGAGEQFF
TRBJ1-5 . TRBV6-2/TRBV6-3 . TGTGCCAGCAGTTACCCGCCGCCGGCACAGCCCCAGCATTTT CASSYPPPAQPQHF
TRBJ1-5 . TRBV20-1 TRBD1 TGCAGTGCTAGTGATGCAGGGGGCGCGGGAAAGAATCAGCCCCAGCATTTT CSASDAGGAGKNQPQHF
TRBJ2-2 . TRBV6-2/TRBV6-3 . TGTGCCAGCAGACCCCCGGACGGCTTAATCACCGGGGAGCTGTTTTTT CASRPPDGLITGELFF
TRBJ2-3 many TRBV4-2 TRBD2 TGTGCCAGCAGCCAAGATCCCCCAACGATAGCGGGGGGCGGGGATACGCAGTATTTT CASSQDPPTIAGGGDTQYF
TRBJ2-1 . TRBV3-1 . TGTGCCAGCAGCGGGGGCCCCTCCTACAATGAGCAGTTCTTC CASSGGPSYNEQFF
TRBJ1-2 few TRBV10-3 . TGTGCCATCAGTGATCCTCCAGCCAGCTATGGCTACACCTTC CAISDPPASYGYTF
TRBJ1-1 many TRBV20-1 TRBD1 TGCAGTGCTGATGAGGGGGCGACCCCTAACACTGAAGCTTTCTTT CSADEGATPNTEAFF
TRBJ1-4 . TRBV7-8 . TGTGCCAGCAGCTTAGTCGGGGGCGGGGGCTCCACTAATGAAAAACTGTTTTTT CASSLVGGGGSTNEKLFF
TRBJ1-3 few TRBV10-3 . TGTGCCATCTCGCCGGACGTCTCTGGAAACACCATATATTTT CAISPDVSGNTIYF
TRBJ1-5 few TRBV3-1 . TGTGCCAGCAGCCAAGGTTTATACCCTAATCAGCCCCAGCATTTT CASSQGLYPNQPQHF
TRBJ2-3 many TRBV2 TRBD2 TGTGCCAGCAGTGGTTTTGGGACTAACACAGATACGCAGTATTTT CASSGFGTNTDTQYF
TRBJ2-6 many TRBV4-3 . TGCGCCAGCAGCCAAGTCAGGGACACGCACTCTGGGGCCAACGTCCTGACTTTC CASSQVRDTHSGANVLTF
TRBJ1-3 many TRBV29-1 . TGCAGCGTTGTAGACCCTGGAAACACCATATATTTT CSVVDPGNTIYF
TRBJ1-3 . TRBV18 TRBD1 TGTGCCAGCTCACCATATCCAGGGGGATCCGGAAACACCATATATTTT CASSPYPGGSGNTIYF
TRBJ2-3 few TRBV9 TRBD2 TGTGCCAGCAGCGTAGAGGCCCTTGCCGGGGGGGGCCCCACAGATACGCAGTATTTT CASSVEALAGGGPTDTQYF
TRBJ1-3 many TRBV7-2 TRBD1 TGTGCCAGCAGCTGGGACAGCACCTCTGGAAACACCATATATTTT CASSWDSTSGNTIYF
TRBJ2-7 few TRBV6-5 TRBD2 TGTGCCAGCAGTTACTCTCCCGGGGGGACCTACGAGCAGTACTTC CASSYSPGGTYEQYF
TRBJ1-5 few TRBV2 . TGTGCCAGCAGGACGGAGGTCGGGTCTCAGCCCCAGCATTTT CASRTEVGSQPQHF
TRBJ2-2 many TRBV4-3 . TGCGCCAGCAGCCAAGATGTTCGGGACAAACATTGGCCCGGGGAGCTGTTTTTT CASSQDVRDKHWPGELFF
TRBJ2-4 . TRBV20-1 TRBD2 TGCAGTGCTTTGCGCGGGGGGCAGGTTAACATTCAGTACTTC CSALRGGQVNIQYF
TRBJ1-1 . TRBV6-6 . TGTGCCAGCAGTACTTACGCCGGGACAAGGGGCACTGAAGCTTTCTTT CASSTYAGTRGTEAFF
TRBJ1-3 few TRBV24-1 . TGTGCCACTGCGGGTCGCTCTGGAAACACCATATATTTT CATAGRSGNTIYF
TRBJ1-1 many TRBV28 . TGTGCCAGCAGGGGGACTCAGGTGAACACTGAAGCTTTCTTT CASRGTQVNTEAFF
TRBJ2-3 few TRBV28 . TGTGCCAGCTCCCGGGGGGCGACGAACACAGATACGCAGTATTTT CASSRGATNTDTQYF
TRBJ1-3 . TRBV9 TRBD1 TGTGCCAGCAGCGTACATACCGGGACAGGGGGTAATTGTACTGGAAACACCATATATTTT CASSVHTGTGGNCTGNTIYF
TRBJ1-1 . TRBV27 . TGTGCCAGCAGTTTATTGGGTGCCCCGCAGGGAGCTTTCTTT CASSLLGAPQGAFF
TRBJ1-1 many TRBV25-1 . TGTGCCAGCAGTGATATCAGGGGACCTGAAGCTTTCTTT CASSDIRGPEAFF
TRBJ2-3 many TRBV7-2 TRBD2 TGTGCCAGCAGCTTAGTCACTAGCGGGGCAGATACGCAGTATTTT CASSLVTSGADTQYF
TRBJ2-2 . TRBV20-1 . TGCAGTCCATTAAAGGGCGACACCGGGGAGCTGTTTTTT CSPLKGDTGELFF
TRBJ2-7 . TRBV5-6 . TGTGCCAGCAGCTCTACGACGGGAATGGGTGGCGAGCAGTACTTC CASSSTTGMGGEQYF
TRBJ2-1 few TRBV20-1 TRBD2 TGCAGTGCTAGAGGGACTAGCGGGCCGTACAATGAGCAGTTCTTC CSARGTSGPYNEQFF
TRBJ2-3 few TRBV20-1 TRBD2 TGCAGTGCCACACTAGCGGGGGGCATCACAGATACGCAGTATTTT CSATLAGGITDTQYF
TRBJ2-1 many TRBV27 TRBD2 TGTGCCAGCAGCCTAGCGGCGAGCTCCTACAATGAGCAGTTCTTC CASSLAASSYNEQFF
TRBJ2-7 many TRBV10-3 . TGTGCCACCGCAGATGAGGAGCAGTACTTC CATADEEQYF
TRBJ2-2 few TRBV7-9 . TGTGCCAGCAGTAAAGGGTCCGGGGAGCTGTTTTTT CASSKGSGELFF
TRBJ2-3 many TRBV28 . TGTGCCAGCAGTTTTCCTTTCACAGATACGCAGTATTTT CASSFPFTDTQYF
TRBJ1-4 many TRBV7-7 TRBD1 TGTGCTAGCAGCCAGGGACAGTCAACTAATGAAAAACTGTTTTTT CASSQGQSTNEKLFF
TRBJ1-4 few TRBV15 . TGTGCCACCAGCAGAGATCGTGAGGGCTGGGAAAAACTGTTTTTT CATSRDREGWEKLFF
TRBJ1-2 few TRBV7-9 . TGTGCCAGCAGCTTCCCGATTCTTAACTATGGCTACACCTTC CASSFPILNYGYTF
TRBJ1-4 few TRBV6-5 TRBD1 TGTGCCAGCAGTGCCGGGACAGGGGAACACGAAAAACTGTTTTTT CASSAGTGEHEKLFF
TRBJ1-1 . TRBV5-5 TRBD1 TGTGCCAGCAGCCCCAAGGGACAGGGAATTTCTGGCACTGAAGCTTTCTTT CASSPKGQGISGTEAFF
TRBJ1-2 . TRBV18 . TGTGCCAGCTCGCTACAGGAGGACTATGGCTACACCTTC CASSLQEDYGYTF
TRBJ1-1 few TRBV2 TRBD1 TGTGCCAGCAGTACCCGCACGACAGGGGACAACACTGAAGCTTTCTTT CASSTRTTGDNTEAFF
TRBJ1-4 many TRBV11-2 . TGTGCCAGCAGCGGGGGGCGTGTTGAAAAACTGTTTTTT CASSGGRVEKLFF
TRBJ2-1 few TRBV4-3 TRBD1 TGCGCCAGCAGCCAAGTAGGGACAGTCAGATACAATGAGCAGTTCTTC CASSQVGTVRYNEQFF